This T cell receptor beta chain was captured in a study of blood T cells in healthy people across ages. A second PCR of 7 to 11 cycles used a sample-barcoded 5' primer and a J-beta primer mix. TCRdb itself ran the 5' RACE reads through MiXCR, one entry per CDR3 protein. The sample carries about 930,000 distinct CDR3 sequences, about 28% recorded once. Peripheral blood was drawn, around 9.5 milliliters per donor. Another study also made use of these data, one on T cells of mothers and their children.

The clonotype was recovered from a woman aged 40 to 50 in good health. Sequences were obtained from blood.

Written as DNA, the CDR3 is TGCAGTGCTAGAGATCGATTACAGGCCGATGAAAAACTGTTTTTT. Amino acids: CSARDRLQADEKLFF. The gene calls are TRBV20-1 and TRBJ1-4, with a possible D match to TRBD1 (5 bases). There are 15 residues in the CDR3. Looked up from germline, CDR1 is DFQATT and CDR2 is SNEGSKA (reference sequence). V was trimmed by 0 bases and J by 6 bases, leaving 14 bases between them.